These T cell receptor beta chains were read from a single sample in a study of blood T cell repertoires in COVID-19. Assay used: immunoSEQ multiplex PCR; TCRdb lists only in-frame clones, some missing. Of about 220,000 clones in the sample, about 79% are singletons; the top ten hold about 3.2%. The source material was PBMCs or T cells enriched from blood (not recorded which). The receptors originated from a woman aged 55-69 years who had recovered from COVID-19. CDR3s include the opening cysteine and the closing phenylalanine or tryptophan. The D gene is left open where the match is weak. Expanded clones get a size class; other rows say once, few or many, or leave the size out.

V	D	J	size	CDR3	DNA
TRBV11-2	.	TRBJ1-3	once	CASGLTGRLYF	TGTGCCAGCGGGCTAACCGGGAGATTATATTTT
TRBV6-4	TRBD1	TRBJ1-2	.	CASSDDRGLGGYTF	TGTGCCAGCAGTGACGACAGGGGCCTAGGGGGCTACACCTTC
TRBV7-6	TRBD1	TRBJ1-1	.	CASSSGQGFYTEAFF	TGTGCCAGCAGCTCAGGACAGGGGTTTTACACTGAAGCTTTCTTT
TRBV5-1	.	TRBJ2-1	.	CASSLERGQGVTPDHNEQFF	TGCGCCAGCAGCTTGGAGAGAGGGCAAGGAGTAACCCCCGACCACAATGAGCAGTTCTTC
TRBV19	.	TRBJ2-1	.	CASSTVAELYNEQFF	TGTGCCAGTAGTACCGTTGCGGAGTTATACAATGAGCAGTTCTTC
TRBV4-2	TRBD2	TRBJ2-1	.	CASSQVRSGAGSYNEQFF	TGTGCCAGCAGCCAAGTAAGGAGCGGGGCTGGCTCCTACAATGAGCAGTTCTTC
TRBV12-3/TRBV12-4	TRBD1	TRBJ1-2	.	CASSFGGRGRNTF	TGTGCCAGCAGTTTCGGTGGCAGGGGGCGGAACACCTTC
TRBV2	.	TRBJ2-5	.	CASSEATRGETQYF	TGTGCCAGCAGTGAAGCGACGCGGGGAGAGACCCAGTACTTC
TRBV9	TRBD2	TRBJ2-5	.	CASSVGTSGGQETQYF	TGTGCCAGCAGCGTAGGCACCAGCGGGGGGCAAGAGACCCAGTACTTC
TRBV5-4	.	TRBJ2-5	.	CASSLDLEQETQYF	TGTGCCAGCAGCTTGGACTTAGAACAAGAGACCCAGTACTTC
TRBV18	TRBD1	TRBJ1-5	.	CASSDQGTGGNQPQHF	TGTGCCAGCTCAGACCAAGGGACAGGGGGGAATCAGCCCCAGCATTTT
TRBV5-4	TRBD2	TRBJ2-3	.	CASSLAPGLAGTDTQYF	TGTGCCAGCAGCTTGGCTCCGGGACTAGCGGGAACAGATACGCAGTATTTT
TRBV2	TRBD1	TRBJ1-6	.	CASSVGQASYNSPLHF	TGTGCCAGCAGTGTCGGACAGGCCTCCTATAATTCACCCCTCCACTTT
TRBV7-3	TRBD2	TRBJ2-7	.	CASSRTSGGYEQYF	TGTGCCAGCAGCCGGACTAGCGGGGGATACGAGCAGTACTTC
TRBV7-6	TRBD1	TRBJ2-7	.	CASSLEAGGYYEQYF	TGTGCCAGCAGCTTAGAAGCAGGGGGCTACTACGAGCAGTACTTC
TRBV15	.	TRBJ2-1	.	CATSREEGGDEQFF	TGTGCCACCAGCAGAGAGGAGGGCGGCGATGAGCAGTTCTTC
TRBV7-9	.	TRBJ1-2	.	CASSLYGGALGGGYTF	TGTGCCAGCAGCTTATATGGGGGCGCCCTCGGAGGTGGCTACACCTTC
TRBV7-2	.	TRBJ2-5	many	CASSSNPGQKETQYF	TGTGCCAGCAGCTCCAACCCGGGACAAAAAGAGACCCAGTACTTC
TRBV10-3	TRBD1	TRBJ2-3	.	CAISESGTGGRDTQYF	TGTGCCATCAGTGAGTCGGGAACAGGGGGCAGGGATACGCAGTATTTT
TRBV11-3	TRBD2	TRBJ2-1	.	CASSFGRWGKQFF	TGTGCCAGCAGCTTCGGGAGGTGGGGGAAGCAGTTCTTC
TRBV5-1	TRBD1	TRBJ2-1	once	CASSLDPGQRYNEQFF	TGCGCCAGCAGCTTGGACCCGGGACAGAGATACAATGAGCAGTTCTTC
TRBV6-6	.	TRBJ1-2	.	CASSRTLDRQNYGYTF	TGTGCCAGCAGTCGAACCCTGGACAGACAAAACTATGGCTACACCTTC
TRBV5-1	TRBD1	TRBJ1-1	.	CASSFAQGAAEAFF	TGCGCCAGCAGCTTCGCCCAGGGGGCTGCTGAAGCTTTCTTT
TRBV2	.	TRBJ1-5	.	CASSGREQFSNQPQHF	TGTGCCAGCAGTGGAAGGGAGCAGTTTAGCAATCAGCCCCAGCATTTT
TRBV7-2	TRBD2	TRBJ2-5	.	CASSSRGDFRQETQYF	TGTGCCAGCAGCTCCCGGGGGGACTTCCGACAAGAGACCCAGTACTTC
TRBV5-1	TRBD1	TRBJ2-5	.	CASSLAGTGFQETQYF	TGCGCCAGCAGCTTGGCCGGGACAGGGTTCCAAGAGACCCAGTACTTC
TRBV18	.	TRBJ2-5	.	CASSPDRMETQYF	TGTGCCAGCTCACCAGACAGGATGGAGACCCAGTACTTC
TRBV19	.	TRBJ2-3	.	CASSMGTFMNTQYF	TGTGCCAGTAGTATGGGGACTTTCATGAATACGCAGTATTTT
TRBV3-1/TRBV3-2	TRBD1	TRBJ2-7	.	CASSPHGQGPFYEQYF	TGTGCCAGCAGCCCCCATGGACAGGGTCCTTTCTACGAGCAGTACTTC
TRBV9	TRBD1	TRBJ1-2	few	CASSIGQGAANYGYTF	TGTGCCAGCAGCATCGGACAGGGGGCTGCTAACTATGGCTACACCTTC
TRBV4-3	.	TRBJ2-5	.	CASSQGPRGLGETQYF	TGCGCCAGCAGCCAAGGGCCGAGGGGGTTGGGGGAGACCCAGTACTTC
TRBV5-8	TRBD1	TRBJ1-2	.	CASSGDSYGYTF	TGTGCCAGCAGCGGGGACAGTTATGGCTACACCTTC
TRBV5-1	TRBD2	TRBJ2-3	.	CATQAGGPSDTQYF	TGCGCGACGCAGGCGGGAGGGCCCTCAGATACGCAGTATTTT
TRBV6-2/TRBV6-3	.	TRBJ1-6	few	CASSSRQVSLHF	TGTGCCAGCAGTTCACGACAGGTCAGCCTCCACTTT
TRBV14	TRBD1	TRBJ1-6	once	CASSQSAGGNSPLHF	TGTGCCAGCAGCCAATCCGCAGGGGGAAATTCACCCCTCCACTTT
TRBV6-5	TRBD1	TRBJ1-4	.	CASNAGGSTNEKLFF	TGTGCCAGCAACGCAGGGGGCTCAACTAATGAAAAACTGTTTTTT
TRBV25-1	.	TRBJ1-3	.	CASSRSGSGNTIYF	TGTGCCAGCAGCCGGTCAGGGTCTGGAAACACCATATATTTT
TRBV28	TRBD1	TRBJ1-5	.	CASRDRDNQPQHF	TGTGCCAGCAGGGACAGGGACAATCAGCCCCAGCATTTT
TRBV29-1	.	TRBJ1-2	.	CSVEDLAGRDGYTF	TGCAGCGTTGAAGATTTGGCGGGGAGAGATGGCTACACCTTC
TRBV7-9	TRBD2	TRBJ2-3	.	CASSLDLAGTDTQYF	TGTGCCAGCAGCTTAGACCTAGCGGGGACAGATACGCAGTATTTT
TRBV12-3/TRBV12-4	.	TRBJ1-2	few	CASSWGGYGYTF	TGTGCCAGCAGTTGGGGCGGCTATGGCTACACCTTC
TRBV12-5	TRBD1	TRBJ2-5	.	CASGLTRGTGGEETQYF	TGTGCTAGTGGTTTGACCCGAGGGACAGGGGGTGAAGAGACCCAGTACTTC
TRBV5-5	TRBD2	TRBJ2-4	.	CASSSLAGVAKNIQYF	TGTGCCAGCAGCTCCCTAGCGGGCGTGGCCAAAAACATTCAGTACTTC
TRBV7-9	.	TRBJ2-3	once	CASSSGLSDTQYF	TGTGCCAGCAGCTCGGGACTCTCGGATACGCAGTATTTT
TRBV12-3/TRBV12-4	.	TRBJ2-5	.	CASSFGRETQYF	TGTGCCAGCAGTTTTGGCCGAGAGACCCAGTACTTC
TRBV13	TRBD2	TRBJ2-3	.	CASSLGSAGVEDTQYF	TGTGCCAGCAGCTTAGGAAGCGCGGGAGTTGAAGATACGCAGTATTTT